The clone carrying this T cell receptor beta chain has at least ten counts. Its antigen is unknown. According to the study, TCR beta libraries were built with iRepertoire HTBI primers and CDR3-region Arm-PCR. MiXCR, applied by TCRdb to the multiplex PCR reads, yields one record per CDR3 protein. Among hundreds of thousands of distinct CDR3 sequences listed, 15% to 20% were seen once. The sample comes from a study of regulatory T cells in long-lasting Graves disease. Study results and caveats: Newly diagnosed patients shared 950 to 1,000 public clonotypes; persistent patients shared 2,500 to 3,000. Gene preferences differed: TRBV28, TRBJ1-2, TRBJ2-5 in persistent cases.

With 4 bases removed from V and 3 bases from J, the gap between germline ends came to 10 bases. The length of the CDR3 is 12 residues. Germline loops: CDR1 SQVTM, CDR2 ANQGSEA. Specified time point: newly diagnosed GD, antithyroid drugs for less than 3 months. The TCR library was made from RNA that had been extracted from PBMCs in TRIzol. The authors drew 9 to 9.5 milliliters of peripheral blood into EDTA tubes. The same sample was also studied in work on T cells in Graves' hyperthyroidism and ophthalmopathy. That work adds: Researchers ran a first-round RT-PCR on the TCR CDR3 using the HTBI primer set.

V is TRBV29-1 and J is TRBJ2-7; D is undetermined. The material sequenced was peripheral blood mononuclear cells (PBMCs), taken at new diagnosis, from a patient treated with antithyroid drugs. This TCR was recovered from a woman aged 25 to 39 with Graves disease. The CDR3 nucleotides are TGCAGCGTTGTAAAGAGGAGCTACGAGCAGTACTTC. This sequence encodes CSVVKRSYEQYF.